A selection of T cell receptor beta chains follows, all from one sample in a study of cytomegalovirus exposure and HLA in healthy donors. Sequencing was performed with immunoSEQ multiplex PCR; in TCRdb, only in-frame clones are kept and a portion is missing. The sample yields about 160,000 clones, approximately 80% seen once. The sequenced material came from PBMCs. The origin of the receptors is a woman in her twenties or thirties in good health and CMV-seropositive. Each CDR3 is given with its conserved first and last residue. Each record gives: J gene, D gene, clone size, V gene, CDR3 DNA, CDR3 protein. A D gene is named only where the DNA matches it firmly. Only part of the rows carry a size: once, few, many, or a class if the clone is expanded.

>TRBJ2-5|TRBD2|.|TRBV25-1
TGTGCCAGCAGTGAATACGCATCGGGGGGGCGGCAGTACTTC
CASSEYASGGRQYF
>TRBJ1-2|.|.|TRBV6-4
TGTGCCAGCAGTCCGAATACAGGGAGCTATGGCTACACCTTC
CASSPNTGSYGYTF
>TRBJ2-3|TRBD2|.|TRBV5-1
TGCGCCAGCAGCTTGGCCCTTAGCGGGGGGGCAACAGATACGCAGTATTTT
CASSLALSGGATDTQYF
>TRBJ1-4|.|.|TRBV5-6
TGTGCCAGCAGCTTGGCCTCTCGGTTCCGTCCTAATGAAAAACTGTTTTTT
CASSLASRFRPNEKLFF
>TRBJ1-1|.|.|TRBV18
TGTGCCAGCTCACCACAGGGAGCGAACACTGAAGCTTTCTTT
CASSPQGANTEAFF
>TRBJ2-1|TRBD2|.|TRBV9
TGTGCCAGCAGTGATAGCGGGGGGGCTTACCCGCACAATGAGCAGTTCTTC
CASSDSGGAYPHNEQFF
>TRBJ1-6|.|.|TRBV2
TGTGCCAGCAGTGATACAAATTCACCCCTCCACTTT
CASSDTNSPLHF
>TRBJ1-2|TRBD1|.|TRBV4-3
TGCGCCAGCAGCCAAATGCAGGGGGTTAACTATGGCTACACCTTC
CASSQMQGVNYGYTF
>TRBJ2-7|TRBD1|few|TRBV29-1
TGCAGCGTTGCCGATCCCACGACAGGGTTCTACGAGCAGTACTTC
CSVADPTTGFYEQYF
>TRBJ1-6|.|.|TRBV18
TGTGCCAGCTCACCCAATGAAGGGACATCGAGTAATTCACCCCTCCACTTT
CASSPNEGTSSNSPLHF
>TRBJ1-2|.|.|TRBV5-5
TGTGCCAGCAGCTTGGGGGGCAGCTTAAACTATGGCTACACCTTC
CASSLGGSLNYGYTF
>TRBJ1-2|TRBD1|.|TRBV6-6
TGTGCCAGCAGTTACTCGAAGACAGGGGGCTATGGCTACACCTTC
CASSYSKTGGYGYTF
>TRBJ1-3|TRBD1|.|TRBV29-1
TGCAGCGCTGGCCGGACAGGGGGAAACACCATATATTTT
CSAGRTGGNTIYF
>TRBJ2-2|.|.|TRBV5-4
TGTGCCAGCAGCTCCATGAACACCGGGGAGCTGTTTTTT
CASSSMNTGELFF
>TRBJ2-1|TRBD1|.|TRBV7-2
TGTGCCAGCAGCACCGCCGGACAGGAGTACAATGAGCAGTTCTTC
CASSTAGQEYNEQFF
>TRBJ2-1|TRBD2|.|TRBV7-9
TGTGCCAGCAGCTTAGGTGGACTAGCCTGGGAGCAGTTCTTC
CASSLGGLAWEQFF
>TRBJ1-1|.|once|TRBV2
TGTGCCATGACAGTGAACACTGAAGCTTTCTTT
CAMTVNTEAFF